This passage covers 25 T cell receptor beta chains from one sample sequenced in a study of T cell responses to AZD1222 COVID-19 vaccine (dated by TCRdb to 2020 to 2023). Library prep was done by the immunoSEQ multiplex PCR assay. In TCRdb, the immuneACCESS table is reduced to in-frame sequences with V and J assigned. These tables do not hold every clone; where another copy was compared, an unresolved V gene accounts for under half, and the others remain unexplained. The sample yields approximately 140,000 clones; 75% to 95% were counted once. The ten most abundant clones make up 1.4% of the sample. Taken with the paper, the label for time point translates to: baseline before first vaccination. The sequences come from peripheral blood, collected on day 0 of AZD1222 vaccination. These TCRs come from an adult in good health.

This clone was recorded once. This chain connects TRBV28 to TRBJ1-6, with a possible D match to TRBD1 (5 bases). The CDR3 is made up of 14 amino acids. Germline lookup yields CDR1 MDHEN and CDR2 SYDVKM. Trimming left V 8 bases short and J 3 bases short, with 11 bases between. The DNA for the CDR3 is TGTGCCAGCTCGAGCCAGGGCTATAATTCACCCCTCCACTTT. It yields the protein CASSSQGYNSPLHF.

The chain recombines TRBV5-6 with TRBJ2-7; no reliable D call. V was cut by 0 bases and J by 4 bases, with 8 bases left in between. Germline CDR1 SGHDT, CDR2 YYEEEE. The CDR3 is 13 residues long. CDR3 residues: CASSLARAYEQYF. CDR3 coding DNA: TGTGCCAGCAGCTTGGCCCGGGCTTACGAGCAGTACTTC.

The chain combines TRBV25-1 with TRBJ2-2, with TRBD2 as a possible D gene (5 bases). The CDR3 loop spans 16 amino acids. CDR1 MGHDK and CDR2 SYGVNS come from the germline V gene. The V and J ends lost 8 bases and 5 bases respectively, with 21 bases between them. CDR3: CASVPAGVTVTGELFF. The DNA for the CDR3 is TGTGCCAGCGTGCCGGCCGGGGTGACTGTAACCGGGGAGCTGTTTTTT.

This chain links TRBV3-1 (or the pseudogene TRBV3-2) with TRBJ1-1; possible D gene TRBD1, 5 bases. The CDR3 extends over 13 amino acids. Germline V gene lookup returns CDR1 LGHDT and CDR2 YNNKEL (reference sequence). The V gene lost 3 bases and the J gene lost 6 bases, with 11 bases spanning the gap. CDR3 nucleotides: TGTGCCAGCAGCCAGGGGCCAGGACCTGAAGCTTTCTTT. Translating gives CASSQGPGPEAFF.

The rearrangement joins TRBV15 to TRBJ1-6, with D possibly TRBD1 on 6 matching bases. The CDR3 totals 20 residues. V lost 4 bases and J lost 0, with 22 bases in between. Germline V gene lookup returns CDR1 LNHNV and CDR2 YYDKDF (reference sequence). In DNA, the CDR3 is TGTGCCACCAGCAAGAAGGGGGGGACCGTAACCAGCTCCTATAATTCACCCCTCCACTTT. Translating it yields CATSKKGGTVTSSYNSPLHF.

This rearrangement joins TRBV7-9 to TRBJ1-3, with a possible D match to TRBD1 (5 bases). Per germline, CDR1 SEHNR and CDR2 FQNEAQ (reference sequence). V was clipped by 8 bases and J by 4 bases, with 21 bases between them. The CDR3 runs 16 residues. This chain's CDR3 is CASGSPGAGLGNTIYF. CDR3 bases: TGTGCCAGCGGCTCGCCCGGGGCAGGTCTAGGAAACACCATATATTTT.

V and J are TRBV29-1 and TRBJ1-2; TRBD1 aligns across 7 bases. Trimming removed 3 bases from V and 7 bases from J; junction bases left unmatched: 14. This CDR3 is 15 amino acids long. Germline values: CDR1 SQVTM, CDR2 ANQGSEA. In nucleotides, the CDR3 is TGCAGCGTTGAGAACCCCGGGACAGTCGGAGGTGGCTACACCTTC. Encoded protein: CSVENPGTVGGGYTF. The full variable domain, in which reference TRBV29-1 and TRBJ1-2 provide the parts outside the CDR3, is SAVISQKPSRDICQRGTSLTIQCQVDSQVTMMFWYRQQPGQSLTLIATANQGSEATYESGFVIDKFPISRPNLTFSTLTVSNMSPEDSSIYLCSVENPGTVGGGYTFGSGTRLTVV.

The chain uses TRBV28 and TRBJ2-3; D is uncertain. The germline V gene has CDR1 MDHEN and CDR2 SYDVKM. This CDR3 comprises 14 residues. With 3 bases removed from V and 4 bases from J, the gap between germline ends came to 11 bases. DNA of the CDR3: TGTGCCAGCAGTTTTCTAAAGGGCGCAGATACGCAGTATTTT. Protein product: CASSFLKGADTQYF. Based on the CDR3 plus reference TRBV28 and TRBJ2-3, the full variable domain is DVKVTQSSRYLVKRTGEKVFLECVQDMDHENMFWYRQDPGLGLRLIYFSYDVKMKEKGDIPEGYSVSREKKERFSLILESASTNQTSMYLCASSFLKGADTQYFGPGTRLTVL.

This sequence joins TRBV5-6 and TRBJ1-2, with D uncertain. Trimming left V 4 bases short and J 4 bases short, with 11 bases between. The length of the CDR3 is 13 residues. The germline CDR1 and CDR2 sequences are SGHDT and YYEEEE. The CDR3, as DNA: TGTGCCAGCAGCCCAACTTCAGGCTATGGCTACACCTTC. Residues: CASSPTSGYGYTF. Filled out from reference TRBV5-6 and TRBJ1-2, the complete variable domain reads DAGVTQSPTHLIKTRGQQVTLRCSPKSGHDTVSWYQQALGQGPQFIFQYYEEEERQRGNFPDRFSGHQFPNYSSELNVNALLLGDSALYLCASSPTSGYGYTFGSGTRLTVV.

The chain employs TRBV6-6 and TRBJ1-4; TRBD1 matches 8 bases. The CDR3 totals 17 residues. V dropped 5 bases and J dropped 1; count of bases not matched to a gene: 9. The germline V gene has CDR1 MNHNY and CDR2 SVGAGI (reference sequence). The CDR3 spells CASSPGTGTGTNEKLFF. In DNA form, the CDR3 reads TGTGCCAGCAGTCCGGGGACAGGCACAGGAACTAATGAAAAACTGTTTTTT.

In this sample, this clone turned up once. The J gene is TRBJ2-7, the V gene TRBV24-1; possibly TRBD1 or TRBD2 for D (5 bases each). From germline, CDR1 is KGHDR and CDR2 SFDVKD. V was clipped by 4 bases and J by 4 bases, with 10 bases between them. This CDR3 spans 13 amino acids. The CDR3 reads CATSEGVKYEQYF. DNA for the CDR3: TGTGCCACCAGTGAGGGGGTGAAATACGAGCAGTACTTC.

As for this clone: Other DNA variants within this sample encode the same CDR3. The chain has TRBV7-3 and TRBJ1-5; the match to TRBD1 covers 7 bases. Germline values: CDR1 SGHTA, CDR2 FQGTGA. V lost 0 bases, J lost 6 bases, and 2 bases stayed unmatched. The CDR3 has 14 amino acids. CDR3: CASSLTGGSQPQHF. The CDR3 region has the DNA TGTGCCAGCAGCTTAACAGGGGGCAGTCAGCCCCAGCATTTT.

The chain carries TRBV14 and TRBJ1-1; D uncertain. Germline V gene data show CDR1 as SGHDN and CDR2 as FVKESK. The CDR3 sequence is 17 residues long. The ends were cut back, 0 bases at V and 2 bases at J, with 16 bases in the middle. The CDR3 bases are TGTGCCAGCAGCCAAGATCGCGCCATCGCTTTAAACACTGAAGCTTTCTTT. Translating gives CASSQDRAIALNTEAFF.

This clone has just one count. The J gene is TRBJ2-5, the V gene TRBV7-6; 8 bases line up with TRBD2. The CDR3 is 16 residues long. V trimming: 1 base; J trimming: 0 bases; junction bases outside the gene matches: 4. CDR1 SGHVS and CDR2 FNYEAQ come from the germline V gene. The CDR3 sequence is CASSLGRRGDQETQYF. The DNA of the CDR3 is TGTGCCAGCAGCTTAGGAAGGCGGGGGGACCAAGAGACCCAGTACTTC.

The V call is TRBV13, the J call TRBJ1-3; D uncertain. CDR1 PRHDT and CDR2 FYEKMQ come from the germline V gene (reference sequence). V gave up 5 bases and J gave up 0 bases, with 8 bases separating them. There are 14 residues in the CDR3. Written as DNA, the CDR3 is TGTGCCAGCAGCCTTTTATTCTCTGGAAACACCATATATTTT. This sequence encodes CASSLLFSGNTIYF. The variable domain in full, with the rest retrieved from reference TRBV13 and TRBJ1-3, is AAGVIQSPRHLIKEKRETATLKCYPIPRHDTVYWYQQGPGQDPQFLISFYEKMQSDKGSIPDRFSAQQFSDYHSELNMSSLELGDSALYFCASSLLFSGNTIYFGEGSWLTVV.

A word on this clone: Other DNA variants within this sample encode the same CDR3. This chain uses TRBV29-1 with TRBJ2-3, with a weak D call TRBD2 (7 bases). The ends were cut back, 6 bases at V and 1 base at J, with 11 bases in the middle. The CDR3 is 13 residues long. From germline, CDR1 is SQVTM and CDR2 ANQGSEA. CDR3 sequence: CSVGGGGTDTQYF. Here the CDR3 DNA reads TGCAGCGTGGGAGGGGGGGGCACAGATACGCAGTATTTT.

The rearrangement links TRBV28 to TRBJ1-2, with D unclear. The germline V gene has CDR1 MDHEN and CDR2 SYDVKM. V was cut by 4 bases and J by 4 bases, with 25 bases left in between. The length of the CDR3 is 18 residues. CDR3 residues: CASSYPLLGVTGLYGYTF. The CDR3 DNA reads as TGTGCCAGCAGTTACCCCTTACTCGGGGTCACGGGCCTCTATGGCTACACCTTC.

The CDR3 region has the DNA TGCAGCGTTCGCCCACAGGGGGCTGATGAAAAACTGTTTTTT. This translates into CSVRPQGADEKLFF. The V and J genes are TRBV29-1 and TRBJ1-4; 9 bases match TRBD1. Germline CDR1 SQVTM, CDR2 ANQGSEA. J lost 6 bases, V lost 5 bases, and 7 bases had no gene match. The CDR3 spans 14 residues.

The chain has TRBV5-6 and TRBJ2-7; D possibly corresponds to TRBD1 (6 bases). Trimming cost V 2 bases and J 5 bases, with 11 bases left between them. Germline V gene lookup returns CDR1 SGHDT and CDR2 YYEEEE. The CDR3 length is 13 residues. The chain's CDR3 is CASSLGNRDEQYF. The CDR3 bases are TGTGCCAGCAGCTTAGGTAACAGGGACGAGCAGTACTTC.

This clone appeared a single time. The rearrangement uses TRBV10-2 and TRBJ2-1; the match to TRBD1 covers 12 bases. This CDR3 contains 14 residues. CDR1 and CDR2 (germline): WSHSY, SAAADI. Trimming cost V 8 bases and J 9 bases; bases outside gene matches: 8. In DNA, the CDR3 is TGCGCCAGCGCCGGGACAGGGGGCTGGAGTGAGCAGTTCTTC. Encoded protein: CASAGTGGWSEQFF.

The DNA for the CDR3 is TGTGCCAGCAGTTACGCGATGGGACTCATGAGGGATACGCAGTATTTT. Translating gives CASSYAMGLMRDTQYF. V is TRBV6-6 and J is TRBJ2-3; D is perhaps TRBD2 (6 bases). Trimming removed 2 bases at V and 6 bases at J, with 18 bases between. Germline V gene lookup returns CDR1 MNHNY and CDR2 SVGAGI (reference sequence). The CDR3 totals 16 residues.

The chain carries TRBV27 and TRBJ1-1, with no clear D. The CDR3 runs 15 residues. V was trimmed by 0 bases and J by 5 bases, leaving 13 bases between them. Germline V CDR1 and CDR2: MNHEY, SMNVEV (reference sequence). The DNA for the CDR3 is TGTGCCAGCAGTTTATCTCATCAGGTTAGAACTGAAGCTTTCTTT. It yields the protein CASSLSHQVRTEAFF.

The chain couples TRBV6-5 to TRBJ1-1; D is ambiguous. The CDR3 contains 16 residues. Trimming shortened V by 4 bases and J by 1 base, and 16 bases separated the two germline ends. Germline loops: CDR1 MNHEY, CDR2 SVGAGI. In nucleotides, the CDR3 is TGTGCCAGCAGTTCCGTGAGGGCCTCAGAGAACACTGAAGCTTTCTTT. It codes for CASSSVRASENTEAFF.

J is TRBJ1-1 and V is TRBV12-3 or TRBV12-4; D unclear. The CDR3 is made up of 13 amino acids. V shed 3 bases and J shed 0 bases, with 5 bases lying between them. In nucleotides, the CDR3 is TGTGCCAGCAGTTTCCAATTGAACACTGAAGCTTTCTTT. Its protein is CASSFQLNTEAFF.

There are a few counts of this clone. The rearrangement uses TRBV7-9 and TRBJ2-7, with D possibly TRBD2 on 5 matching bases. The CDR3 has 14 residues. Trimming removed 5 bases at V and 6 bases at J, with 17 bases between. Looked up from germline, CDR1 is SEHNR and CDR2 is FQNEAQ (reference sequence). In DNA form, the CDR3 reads TGTGCCAGCAGCCCCGCGGGCAGTGACGGCGAGCAGTACTTC. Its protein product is CASSPAGSDGEQYF.